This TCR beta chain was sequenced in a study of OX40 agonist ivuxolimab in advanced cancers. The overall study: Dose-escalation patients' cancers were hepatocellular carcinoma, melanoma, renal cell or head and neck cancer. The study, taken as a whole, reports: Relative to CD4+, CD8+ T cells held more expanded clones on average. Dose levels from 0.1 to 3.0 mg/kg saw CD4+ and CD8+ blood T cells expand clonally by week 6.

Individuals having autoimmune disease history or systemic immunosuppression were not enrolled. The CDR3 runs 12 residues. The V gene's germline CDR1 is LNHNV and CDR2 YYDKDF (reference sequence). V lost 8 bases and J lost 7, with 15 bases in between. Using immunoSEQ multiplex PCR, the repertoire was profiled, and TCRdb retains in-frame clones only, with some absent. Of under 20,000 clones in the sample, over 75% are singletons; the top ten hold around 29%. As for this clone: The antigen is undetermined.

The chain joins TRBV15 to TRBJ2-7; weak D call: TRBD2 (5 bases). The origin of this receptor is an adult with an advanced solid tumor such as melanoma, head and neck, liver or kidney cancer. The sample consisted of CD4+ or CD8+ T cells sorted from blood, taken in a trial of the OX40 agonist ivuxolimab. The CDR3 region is CATSELANEQYF. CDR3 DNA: TGTGCCACCTCGGAGCTAGCAAATGAGCAGTACTTC.